Each of the 21 T cell receptor beta chains below was sequenced from the same sample in a study of blood T cells in healthy people across ages. A second roughly 7 to 12 cycle PCR used barcoded and J-beta primers. A single record per CDR3 protein comes from TCRdb applying MiXCR to the 5' RACE reads. Seen here are more than 800,000 distinct CDR3 sequences, roughly 45% observed once, and the top ten hold around 18%. Sequenced material: blood. These receptors all stem from a woman aged 60-75 years in good health.

This clonotype was seen a few times. CDR3 amino acids: CSDNVGGGDTQYF. In DNA form, the CDR3 reads TGCAGTGATAACGTGGGAGGCGGAGATACGCAGTATTTT. The chain has TRBV20-1 and TRBJ2-3; D is perhaps TRBD2 (6 bases). The CDR3 spans 13 residues. V lost 7 bases to trimming and J lost 5 bases, with 16 bases between them. Germline V CDR1 and CDR2: DFQATT, SNEGSKA (reference sequence).

This rearrangement joins TRBV7-9 to TRBJ2-4; D is tentatively TRBD1 or TRBD2 (5 bases each). Germline CDR1 is SEHNR and CDR2 is FQNEAQ (reference sequence). V was cut by 3 bases and J by 13 bases, with 13 bases left in between. The CDR3 runs 12 residues. The CDR3 bases are TGTGCCAGCAGCTTCGGGGCTTTGGAGCAGTACTTC. This encodes CASSFGALEQYF.

This clonotype appeared a few times. V gene TRBV15 combines with J gene TRBJ2-1, with 10 nucleotides matching TRBD1. J lost 4 bases, V lost 1 base, and 4 bases had no gene match. The CDR3 contains 16 residues. CDR1 and CDR2 (germline): LNHNV, YYDKDF (reference sequence). The CDR3 nucleotides are TGTGCCACCAGCAGAGCCGGGACAGGGGTATACAATGAGCAGTTCTTC. Translating it yields CATSRAGTGVYNEQFF. Combining the CDR3 with reference TRBV15 and TRBJ2-1 gives the whole variable domain DAMVIQNPRYQVTQFGKPVTLSCSQTLNHNVMYWYQQKSSQAPKLLFHYYDKDFNNEADTPDNFQSRRPNTSFCFLDIRSPGLGDTAMYLCATSRAGTGVYNEQFFGPGTRLTVL.

This clonotype was recorded a few times. The DNA of the CDR3 is TGTGCCAGCAGCCAAGAGTTGGCAGGCGAGCAGTACTTC. It is translated as CASSQELAGEQYF. This chain joins TRBV14 and TRBJ2-7; D gene unclear. V shed 0 bases and J shed 6 bases, with 9 bases lying between them. The length of the CDR3 is 13 residues. From germline, CDR1 is SGHDN and CDR2 FVKESK.

V and J are TRBV29-1 and TRBJ2-6; 10 positions agree with TRBD1. This CDR3 region has 16 residues. From germline, CDR1 is SQVTM and CDR2 ANQGSEA. J lost 0 bases, V lost 1 base, and 0 bases had no gene match. The CDR3 nucleotides are TGCAGCGTTGAAGGGGACAGGGGCTCTGGGGCCAACGTCCTGACTTTC. This encodes CSVEGDRGSGANVLTF.

This chain connects TRBV10-2 to TRBJ2-3, with 11 bases aligning to TRBD2. V gave up 0 bases and J gave up 4 bases; unmatched junction bases: 9. This CDR3 is built from 18 residues. Germline-derived CDR1 and CDR2 are WSHSY and SAAADI. The CDR3 protein is CASSESDLIAGGPDTQYF. The CDR3 nucleotides read TGCGCCAGCAGTGAGTCTGACCTTATAGCGGGAGGGCCAGATACGCAGTATTTT.

The V gene is TRBV29-1, the J gene TRBJ1-1, with TRBD1 matching over 7 bases. This CDR3 has 14 residues. Germline trimming cut 7 bases from V and 3 bases from J; bases unmatched to any gene: 11. Germline CDR1 SQVTM, CDR2 ANQGSEA. The CDR3 region has the DNA TGCAGCGCCATGACAGGGCCCTCCCACACTGAAGCTTTCTTT. Amino acids: CSAMTGPSHTEAFF. Variable domain in full (rest from reference TRBV29-1 and TRBJ1-1): SAVISQKPSRDICQRGTSLTIQCQVDSQVTMMFWYRQQPGQSLTLIATANQGSEATYESGFVIDKFPISRPNLTFSTLTVSNMSPEDSSIYLCSAMTGPSHTEAFFGQGTRLTVV.

This CDR3 is CASTTPTGANEQFF. CDR3 in DNA: TGTGCCAGCACGACCCCTACCGGGGCCAATGAGCAGTTCTTC. The chain carries TRBV7-9 and TRBJ2-1; D possibly matches TRBD1 or TRBD2 (5 bases each). This CDR3 is 14 amino acids long. Germline assignment: CDR1 SEHNR and CDR2 FQNEAQ (reference sequence). Trimming pared 7 bases from V and 6 bases from J, leaving 16 bases between.

The chain has TRBV25-1 and TRBJ2-5; 7 bases agree with TRBD2. Germline V gives CDR1 MGHDK, CDR2 SYGVNS. V gave up 1 base and J gave up 5 bases; unmatched junction bases: 4. The CDR3 has 14 residues. CDR3 coding DNA: TGTGCCAGCAGTGAATCGAACGGGAGGGAGACCCAGTACTTC. Translation gives CASSESNGRETQYF.

The CDR3 loop reads CSATGLQNTGELFF. As DNA, the CDR3 is TGCAGTGCTACGGGACTACAGAACACCGGGGAGCTGTTTTTT. V usage is TRBV20-1 and J usage is TRBJ2-2; TRBD2 matches at 7 bases. Germline V lookup: CDR1 DFQATT, CDR2 SNEGSKA (reference sequence). This CDR3 contains 14 residues. J was trimmed by 1 base and V by 4 bases; bases with no gene match: 3.

The chain uses TRBV7-2 and TRBJ1-2; TRBD1 is a possible D gene (6 bases). This CDR3 has 13 residues. V was pared by 4 bases and J by 4 bases, with 10 bases between. Germline V gives CDR1 SGHTA, CDR2 FQGNSA. In DNA form, the CDR3 reads TGTGCCAGCAGCTATAGGGGGGGCTATGGCTACACCTTC. Protein product: CASSYRGGYGYTF.

This rearrangement joins TRBV7-9 to TRBJ1-2; no firm D call. The CDR3 consists of 16 residues. The ends were cut back, 1 base at V and 8 bases at J, with 20 bases in the middle. CDR1 and CDR2 (germline): SEHNR, FQNEAQ (reference sequence). CDR3 amino acids: CASSLGSERRRWGYTF. CDR3 nucleotide sequence: TGTGCCAGCAGCTTAGGCAGCGAACGAAGAAGGTGGGGCTACACCTTC.

J is TRBJ2-6 and V is TRBV5-1, with D uncertain. V was cut by 3 bases and J by 1 base, with 5 bases left in between. The V gene's germline CDR1 is SGHRS and CDR2 YFSETQ. The CDR3 loop spans 14 amino acids. CDR3: CASSSQSGANVLTF. CDR3 nucleotides: TGCGCCAGCAGCTCCCAATCTGGGGCCAACGTCCTGACTTTC.

V and J are TRBV2 and TRBJ2-7; 8 nucleotides line up with TRBD2. The CDR3 loop spans 15 amino acids. Germline V gene data show CDR1 as SNHLY and CDR2 as FYNNEI. Germline trimming cut 6 bases from V and 5 bases from J; bases unmatched to any gene: 12. In DNA, the CDR3 is TGTGCCAGCAGCCCTATAGTAGGACTAGCCGACGAGCAGTACTTC. Translation gives CASSPIVGLADEQYF.

This clonotype was detected many times. V is TRBV29-1 and J is TRBJ2-3; possibly TRBD2 for D (6 bases). Per germline, CDR1 SQVTM and CDR2 ANQGSEA. The V and J ends lost 7 bases and 0 bases respectively, with 17 bases between them. This CDR3 spans 15 amino acids. CDR3 sequence (DNA): TGCAGCGCCATGGGAGGCGGAGGGAGCACAGATACGCAGTATTTT. This gives the protein CSAMGGGGSTDTQYF.

The rearrangement uses TRBV4-2 and TRBJ2-2; perhaps TRBD2 as D (5 bases). V was trimmed by 0 bases and J by 4 bases, leaving 18 bases between them. Germline CDR1 reads LGHNA; CDR2 reads YNFKEQ. CDR3 length equals 18 residues. The DNA for the CDR3 is TGTGCCAGCAGCCAAGAAGTGGGCCTAGCCGCCCGCACCGGGGAGCTGTTTTTT. Translation gives CASSQEVGLAARTGELFF.

The V and J genes are TRBV18 and TRBJ2-3, with D possibly matching TRBD2 (5 bases). From germline, CDR1 is KGHSH and CDR2 LQKENI. CDR3 length: 18 residues. V lost 1 base and J 0 bases, leaving 17 bases between the germline ends. The CDR3 DNA follows: TGTGCCAGCTCACCACTTGTATCCGGGAAGCCCAGCACAGATACGCAGTATTTT. Encoded protein: CASSPLVSGKPSTDTQYF.

The chain has TRBV15 and TRBJ2-1; a possible D gene is TRBD1 (6 bases). The ends were cut back, 1 base at V and 8 bases at J, with 15 bases in the middle. The CDR3 is made up of 15 amino acids. The germline gives CDR1 LNHNV, CDR2 YYDKDF (reference sequence). CDR3 residues: CATSRVQGNRDEQFF. The CDR3 DNA reads TGTGCCACCAGCAGAGTCCAGGGGAATAGGGATGAGCAGTTCTTC. Combining the CDR3 with reference TRBV15 and TRBJ2-1 gives the whole variable domain DAMVIQNPRYQVTQFGKPVTLSCSQTLNHNVMYWYQQKSSQAPKLLFHYYDKDFNNEADTPDNFQSRRPNTSFCFLDIRSPGLGDTAMYLCATSRVQGNRDEQFFGPGTRLTVL.

The table lists this clonotype with many counts. In DNA, the CDR3 is TGTGCCAGCAGCGTAGGCGACCAAGAGACCCAGTACTTC. Protein product: CASSVGDQETQYF. V gene TRBV9 combines with J gene TRBJ2-5; D not resolved. V was pared by 0 bases and J by 0 bases, with 3 bases between. Germline assignment: CDR1 SGDLS and CDR2 YYNGEE. There are 13 residues in the CDR3.

The V call is TRBV6-1, the J call TRBJ1-5; 7 positions match TRBD1. V lost 3 bases, J lost 15 bases, and 11 bases stayed unmatched. The CDR3 length is 13 residues. Germline lookup yields CDR1 MNHNS and CDR2 SASEGT. CDR3 in amino acids: CASSESLQGTGHF. The CDR3 DNA follows: TGTGCCAGCAGTGAGTCACTACAGGGGACGGGGCATTTT.

The genes are TRBV20-1 and TRBJ1-1, with 9 nucleotides matching TRBD1. This CDR3 contains 17 residues. The ends lost 0 bases at V and 0 bases at J; junction bases unmatched: 8. Germline V lookup: CDR1 DFQATT, CDR2 SNEGSKA (reference sequence). The CDR3 DNA reads TGCAGTGCTAGAGATTCGGCGACAGGGGGAATGAACACTGAAGCTTTCTTT. Amino acid sequence: CSARDSATGGMNTEAFF.